This TCR beta chain is from a study of shared T cell receptors in the human thymus. Sequencing was performed with immunoSEQ multiplex PCR; in TCRdb, only in-frame clones are kept and a portion is missing. The table records some 700,000 clones, around 85% of them present only once. The CDR3 loop spans 16 amino acids. Germline V gene lookup returns CDR1 SGHAT and CDR2 FQNNGV. Trimming at V came to 1 base and at J to 5 bases, leaving 5 bases not matched to a gene. This sample was shared with a second study, whose subject was human thymus T cells. That study reports: From resections taken during corrective heart surgery, the thymus tissue was obtained. Reports from related research described highly overlapping thymic repertoires among unrelated individuals.

This receptor was identified in a girl in the first two years of life with a congenital heart defect. The chain combines TRBV11-2 with TRBJ1-4, with TRBD1 matching over 9 bases. The sample was thymocytes. The CDR3 reads CASSLGATGGNEKLFF. CDR3 DNA sequence: TGTGCCAGCAGCTTAGGTGCAACAGGGGGCAATGAAAAACTGTTTTTT.